Below are 9 T cell receptor beta chains sequenced from a single sample in a study of blood T cell repertoires in COVID-19. Here immunoSEQ multiplex PCR was the method, and the copy in TCRdb shows in-frame clones only, minus some. The sample holds about 160,000 clones, roughly 85% seen once. The sequencing input was peripheral blood. These receptors all come from a woman between 50 and 59 years old with COVID-19, enrolled during active disease.

A remark on this clone: Other DNA variants within this sample encode the same CDR3. This chain uses TRBV19 with TRBJ2-3, with D uncertain. Germline CDR1 reads LNHDA; CDR2 reads SQIVND (reference sequence). This CDR3 has 14 amino acids. V lost 1 base to trimming and J lost 0 bases, with 5 bases between them. The CDR3 DNA reads as TGTGCCAGTAGTATAGGTCTTAGCACAGATACGCAGTATTTT. Encoded protein: CASSIGLSTDTQYF.

The chain is built from TRBV5-6 and TRBJ1-2; 11 nucleotides line up with TRBD1. CDR1 is SGHDT and CDR2 is YYEEEE in the germline V gene. The J segment lost 2 bases and the V segment lost 6 bases, leaving 9 bases of the junction unmatched. The CDR3 extends over 16 amino acids. As DNA, the CDR3 is TGTGCCAGCACCAAGGTGGACAGGGGGCTCAACTATGGCTACACCTTC. Its translation is CASTKVDRGLNYGYTF.

The CDR3 DNA is TGTGCCAGTAGAATTAGTTCTTGGGCCGATAGCAATCAGCCCCAGCATTTT. Amino acid sequence: CASRISSWADSNQPQHF. The rearrangement joins TRBV19 to TRBJ1-5; D remains unclear. Trimming removed 6 bases at V and 0 bases at J, with 18 bases between. The CDR3 length is 17 residues. In germline, CDR1 is LNHDA, CDR2 SQIVND (reference sequence).

The rearrangement uses TRBV21-1 and TRBJ2-3; the tabulated D call, TRBD1, remains unverified against the DNA. TRBV21-1 has pseudogene status. This CDR3 contains 15 residues. The CDR3 nucleotides read TGTGCCAGCAGCAAAGGGACAGGGGCGACAGATACGCAGTATTTT. Translation gives CASSKGTGATDTQYF.

The chain uses TRBV3-1 (or the pseudogene TRBV3-2) and TRBJ1-1; weak D call: TRBD1 (6 bases). Germline V gene data show CDR1 as LGHDT and CDR2 as YNNKEL (reference sequence). Deletions cut 4 bases from V and 4 bases from J, with 16 bases between. This CDR3 region has 15 residues. The CDR3 spells CASSPGGGAFTEAFF. The CDR3 DNA is TGTGCCAGCAGCCCTGGCGGGGGCGCGTTCACTGAAGCTTTCTTT.

The chain couples TRBV19 to TRBJ1-2, with D hard to call. Trimming left V 6 bases short and J 2 bases short, with 19 bases between. CDR1 and CDR2 (germline): LNHDA, SQIVND (reference sequence). The CDR3 extends over 16 amino acids. CDR3 in amino acids: CASSQEAPTLNYGYTF. CDR3 in DNA: TGTGCCAGTAGCCAGGAGGCCCCGACACTGAACTATGGCTACACCTTC.

This chain links TRBV4-2 with TRBJ2-7; 8 nucleotides align to TRBD1. Trimming took 1 base from V and 2 from J; bases not matched to a gene: 4. This CDR3 is built from 15 residues. Germline V gene sequence: CDR1 LGHNA, CDR2 YNFKEQ. The CDR3 protein is CASSQGWDRTYEQYF. Here the CDR3 DNA reads TGTGCCAGCAGCCAAGGTTGGGACAGGACCTACGAGCAGTACTTC.

This clone came up once. The V gene is TRBV19, the J gene TRBJ1-1; 11 bases fit TRBD1. The CDR3 has 17 residues. Unmatched junction bases numbered 6, after V lost 3 bases and J lost 0 bases. The germline V gene encodes CDR1 LNHDA and CDR2 SQIVND (reference sequence). In DNA, the CDR3 is TGTGCCAGTAGTATGGAATGGGACAGGGGGTTGAACACTGAAGCTTTCTTT. Protein product: CASSMEWDRGLNTEAFF.

This sequence joins TRBV2 and TRBJ2-4; 7 nucleotides agree with TRBD1. V was pared by 11 bases and J by 8 bases, with 9 bases of the junction left unmatched. The CDR3 length is 12 residues. CDR1 and CDR2 (germline): SNHLY, FYNNEI. CDR3 protein: CASRGGEDIQYF. CDR3 nucleotides: TGTGCCTCGCGAGGGGGCGAGGACATTCAGTACTTC.